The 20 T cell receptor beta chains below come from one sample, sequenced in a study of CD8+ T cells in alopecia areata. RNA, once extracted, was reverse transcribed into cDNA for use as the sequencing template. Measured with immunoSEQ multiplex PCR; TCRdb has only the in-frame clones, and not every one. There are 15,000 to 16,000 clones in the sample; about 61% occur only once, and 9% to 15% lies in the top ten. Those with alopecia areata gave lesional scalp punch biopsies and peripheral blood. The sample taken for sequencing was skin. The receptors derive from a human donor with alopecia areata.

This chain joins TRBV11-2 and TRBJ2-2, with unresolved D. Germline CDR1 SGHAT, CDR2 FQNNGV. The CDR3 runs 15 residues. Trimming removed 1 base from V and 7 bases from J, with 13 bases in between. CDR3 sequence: CASSLVVRGIGELFF. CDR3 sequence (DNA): TGTGCCAGCAGCTTAGTCGTTCGTGGTATCGGGGAGCTGTTTTTT.

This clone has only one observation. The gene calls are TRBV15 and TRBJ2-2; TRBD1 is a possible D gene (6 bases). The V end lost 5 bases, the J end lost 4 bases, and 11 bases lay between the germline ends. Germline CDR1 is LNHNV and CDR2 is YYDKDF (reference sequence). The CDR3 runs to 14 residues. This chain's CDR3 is CATSGTGSTGELFF. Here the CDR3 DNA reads TGTGCCACCAGCGGTACAGGGTCCACCGGGGAGCTGTTTTTT.

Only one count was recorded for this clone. CDR3 loop: CASNPRGAGGKGEKLFF. CDR3 in DNA: TGTGCCAGCAACCCTAGGGGCGCGGGGGGGAAGGGTGAAAAACTGTTTTTT. The rearrangement uses TRBV28 and TRBJ1-4; D perhaps matches TRBD1 (5 bases). The V end lost 7 bases, the J end lost 7 bases, and 25 bases lay between the germline ends. Germline V lookup: CDR1 MDHEN, CDR2 SYDVKM. The CDR3 consists of 17 residues.

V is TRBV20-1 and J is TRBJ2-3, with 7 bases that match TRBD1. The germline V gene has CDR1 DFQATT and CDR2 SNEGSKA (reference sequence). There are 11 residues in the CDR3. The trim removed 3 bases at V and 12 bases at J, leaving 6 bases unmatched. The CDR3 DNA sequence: TGCAGTGCTAGGACGACAGGGCCTCAGTATTTT. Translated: CSARTTGPQYF.

Here the CDR3 reads CASNAGLDGPPLSYEQYF. CDR3 DNA: TGCGCCAGCAATGCGGGATTGGACGGACCTCCACTTTCCTACGAGCAGTACTTC. The rearrangement links TRBV5-1 to TRBJ2-7; tentative D call: TRBD2 (6 bases). The V end was cut by 6 bases, the J end by 1 base, with 26 bases between. This CDR3 is 18 amino acids long. Germline V gene sequence: CDR1 SGHRS, CDR2 YFSETQ.

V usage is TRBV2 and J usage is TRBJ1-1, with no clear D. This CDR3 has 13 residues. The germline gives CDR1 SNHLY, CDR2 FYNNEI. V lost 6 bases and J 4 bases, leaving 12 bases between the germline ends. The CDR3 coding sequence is TGTGCCAGCAGCGTAACCACTGGCACTGAAGCTTTCTTT. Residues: CASSVTTGTEAFF.

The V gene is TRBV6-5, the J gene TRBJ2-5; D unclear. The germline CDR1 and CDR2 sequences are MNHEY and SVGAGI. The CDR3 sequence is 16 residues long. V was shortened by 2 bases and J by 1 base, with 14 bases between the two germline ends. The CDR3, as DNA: TGTGCCAGCAGTTACGTGGCAGGAGCGCTCCAAGAGACCCAGTACTTC. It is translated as CASSYVAGALQETQYF.

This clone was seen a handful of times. DNA of the CDR3: TGTGCCAGCAGCTTAGCAACGGGGGCGGGAGAAAAACTGTTTTTT. The encoded protein is CASSLATGAGEKLFF. This chain connects TRBV7-8 to TRBJ1-4, with D possibly matching TRBD1 (6 bases). The CDR3 spans 15 residues. V shed 0 bases and J shed 8 bases, with 13 bases lying between them. Germline V gene lookup returns CDR1 SGHVS and CDR2 FQNEAQ.

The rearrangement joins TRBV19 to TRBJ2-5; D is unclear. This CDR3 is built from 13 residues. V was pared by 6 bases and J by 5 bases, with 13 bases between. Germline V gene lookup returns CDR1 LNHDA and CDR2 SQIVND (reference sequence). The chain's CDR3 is CASRQRARETQYF. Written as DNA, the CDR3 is TGTGCCAGTAGACAACGCGCACGGGAGACCCAGTACTTC.

CDR3 loop: CASSEVLTGRDEQYF. As DNA, the CDR3 is TGTGCCAGCAGTGAAGTCTTGACAGGGAGGGACGAGCAGTACTTC. The V call is TRBV6-1, the J call TRBJ2-5, with D possibly called TRBD1 or TRBD2 (7 bases each). Near its end, the DNA agrees better with TRBJ2-7, so the J call may be wrong. Germline V lookup: CDR1 MNHNS, CDR2 SASEGT. The CDR3 length is 15 residues.

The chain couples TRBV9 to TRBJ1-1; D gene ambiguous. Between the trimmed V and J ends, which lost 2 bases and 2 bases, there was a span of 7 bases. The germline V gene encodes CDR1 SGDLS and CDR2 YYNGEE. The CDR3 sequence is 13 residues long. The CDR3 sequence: CASSVGSNTEAFF. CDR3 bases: TGTGCCAGCAGCGTGGGCAGTAACACTGAAGCTTTCTTT.

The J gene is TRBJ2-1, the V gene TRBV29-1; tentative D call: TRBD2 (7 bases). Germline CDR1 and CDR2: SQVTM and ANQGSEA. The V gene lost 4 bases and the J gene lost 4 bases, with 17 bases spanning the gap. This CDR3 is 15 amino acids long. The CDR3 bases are TGCAGCGTTGTGGTCGGGGGGCGCGGGTACAATGAGCAGTTCTTC. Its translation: CSVVVGGRGYNEQFF.

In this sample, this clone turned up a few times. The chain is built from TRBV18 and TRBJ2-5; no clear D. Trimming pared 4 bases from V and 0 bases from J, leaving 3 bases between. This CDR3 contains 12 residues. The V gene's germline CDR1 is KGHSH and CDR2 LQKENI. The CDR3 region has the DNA TGTGCCAGCTCACACTACCAAGAGACCCAGTACTTC. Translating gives CASSHYQETQYF.

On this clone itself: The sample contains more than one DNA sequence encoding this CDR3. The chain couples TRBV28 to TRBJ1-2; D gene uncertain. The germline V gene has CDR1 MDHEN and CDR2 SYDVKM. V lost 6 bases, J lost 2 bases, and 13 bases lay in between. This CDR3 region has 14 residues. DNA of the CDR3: TGTGCCAGCAGGGGAACGACGGCGAACTATGGCTACACCTTC. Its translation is CASRGTTANYGYTF.

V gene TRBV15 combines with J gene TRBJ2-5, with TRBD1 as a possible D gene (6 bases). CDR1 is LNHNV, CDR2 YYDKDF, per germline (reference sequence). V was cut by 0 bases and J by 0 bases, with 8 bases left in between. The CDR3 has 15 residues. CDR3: CATSRDQGYQETQYF. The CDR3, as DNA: TGTGCCACCAGCAGAGATCAGGGGTACCAAGAGACCCAGTACTTC.

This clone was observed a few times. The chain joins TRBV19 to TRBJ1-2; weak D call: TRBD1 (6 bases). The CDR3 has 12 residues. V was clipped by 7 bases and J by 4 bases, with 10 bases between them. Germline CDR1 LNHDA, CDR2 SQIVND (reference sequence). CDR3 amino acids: CASTGTRYGYTF. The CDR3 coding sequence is TGTGCCAGTACCGGGACACGCTATGGCTACACCTTC.

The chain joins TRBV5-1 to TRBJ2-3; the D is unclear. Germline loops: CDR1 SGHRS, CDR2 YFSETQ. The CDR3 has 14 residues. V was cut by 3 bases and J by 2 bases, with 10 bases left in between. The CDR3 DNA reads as TGCGCCAGCAGCTCCGAGGACCCCACAGATACGCAGTATTTT. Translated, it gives CASSSEDPTDTQYF.

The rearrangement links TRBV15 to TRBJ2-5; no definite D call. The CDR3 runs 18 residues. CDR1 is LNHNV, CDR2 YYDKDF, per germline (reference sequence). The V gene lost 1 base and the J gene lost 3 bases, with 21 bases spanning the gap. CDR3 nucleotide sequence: TGTGCCACCAGCAGAGGATCTAGTGCCCGCCGAGAAGAAGAGACCCAGTACTTC. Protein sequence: CATSRGSSARREEETQYF.

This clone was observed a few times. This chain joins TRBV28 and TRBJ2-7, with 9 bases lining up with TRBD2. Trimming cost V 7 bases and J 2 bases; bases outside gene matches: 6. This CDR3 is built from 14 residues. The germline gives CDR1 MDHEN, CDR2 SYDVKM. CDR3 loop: CASNRLAGTYEQYF. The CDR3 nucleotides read TGTGCCAGCAATCGGCTAGCGGGAACCTACGAGCAGTACTTC.

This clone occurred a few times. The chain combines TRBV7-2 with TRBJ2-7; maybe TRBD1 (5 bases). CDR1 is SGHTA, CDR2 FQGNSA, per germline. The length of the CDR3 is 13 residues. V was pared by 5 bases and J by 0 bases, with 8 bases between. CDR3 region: CASSRQSSYEQYF. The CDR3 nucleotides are TGTGCCAGCAGCCGACAGAGCTCCTACGAGCAGTACTTC.